This is a list of T cell receptor beta chains from one sample in a study of regulatory T cells in long-lasting Graves disease. TCRdb passed the multiplex PCR reads through MiXCR, listing each CDR3 protein once. The sample yields around 330,000 distinct CDR3 sequences, over 15% seen once. Sequenced material: peripheral blood mononuclear cells (PBMCs), taken at new diagnosis, from a patient treated with antithyroid drugs. Receptors were obtained from a female donor with Graves disease. CDR3s include the opening cysteine and the closing phenylalanine or tryptophan. The D gene is left open where the match is weak. The size of a clone is reported for some rows only, either as once, few or many, or as a class for expanded clones.

j_call	d_call	v_call	clone_size	cdr3_aa	cdr3_nt
TRBJ2-7	-	TRBV20-1	-	CSALRQEATYEQYF	TGCAGTGCTCTACGACAGGAAGCGACCTACGAGCAGTACTTC
TRBJ1-6	-	TRBV13	-	CASSSRLTSLHF	TGTGCCAGCAGCTCCCGCCTGACATCCCTCCACTTT
TRBJ2-5	TRBD2	TRBV20-1	many	CSGLADLQETQYF	TGCAGTGGGCTAGCGGATCTACAAGAGACCCAGTACTTC
TRBJ2-7	TRBD1	TRBV19	few	CASSVRDRGPYEQYF	TGTGCCAGTAGTGTCCGGGACAGGGGCCCCTACGAGCAGTACTTC
TRBJ1-4	-	TRBV5-5	many	CASSLGAAIGEKLFF	TGTGCCAGCAGCTTGGGGGCGGCAATTGGCGAAAAACTGTTTTTT
TRBJ1-5	-	TRBV2	-	CASSLMVWQPNQPQHF	TGTGCCAGCAGTTTAATGGTTTGGCAGCCCAATCAGCCCCAGCATTTT
TRBJ1-2	-	TRBV28	many	CASSLLRESGYTF	TGTGCCAGCAGTTTACTTAGGGAATCTGGCTACACCTTC
TRBJ2-1	TRBD2	TRBV5-1	many	CASSRSGRLNEQFF	TGCGCCAGCAGCCGGAGCGGGAGACTCAATGAGCAGTTCTTC
TRBJ2-7	-	TRBV7-2	many	CASSPYSSRSEQYF	TGTGCCAGCAGCCCGTACTCTTCCCGGTCCGAGCAGTACTTC
TRBJ2-5	-	TRBV6-2/TRBV6-3	-	CASSYPRQDCETQYF	TGTGCCAGCAGTTACCCCCGTCAGGACTGTGAGACCCAGTACTTC
TRBJ2-3	TRBD1	TRBV24-1	many	CATSEEDRGTDTQYF	TGTGCCACCAGTGAAGAGGACAGGGGAACAGATACGCAGTATTTT
TRBJ2-3	TRBD2	TRBV7-8	many	CASSSRLAGDTQYF	TGTGCCAGCAGCTCCCGACTAGCGGGAGATACGCAGTATTTT
TRBJ2-1	-	TRBV6-1	-	CASSEPSYEQFF	TGTGCCAGCAGTGAGCCTAGCTACGAGCAGTTCTTC
TRBJ1-1	-	TRBV12-3/TRBV12-4	-	CASSLSGDREAFF	TGTGCCAGCAGTTTGTCAGGGGATAGGGAAGCTTTCTTT
TRBJ1-5	TRBD1	TRBV28	many	CASSPRGPSNQPQHF	TGTGCCAGCAGCCCCAGGGGGCCCAGCAATCAGCCCCAGCATTTT
TRBJ2-7	-	TRBV10-3	many	CAARDTGSYEQYF	TGTGCCGCCCGGGACACGGGGTCCTACGAGCAGTACTTC
TRBJ2-1	TRBD2	TRBV7-9	many	CASSLGALAGAYNEQFF	TGTGCCAGCAGCTTAGGAGCGCTAGCGGGTGCCTACAATGAGCAGTTCTTC
TRBJ1-1	-	TRBV13	many	CASSRGGLGSEAFF	TGTGCCAGCAGCCGCGGGGGGTTGGGGTCTGAAGCTTTCTTT
TRBJ1-1	-	TRBV20-1	-	CSARVLGNTEAFF	TGCAGTGCTAGAGTGCTGGGGAACACTGAAGCTTTCTTT
TRBJ2-1	TRBD2	TRBV2	-	CASSPGLAGPVDEQFF	TGTGCCAGCAGTCCGGGACTAGCGGGCCCCGTCGATGAGCAGTTCTTC
TRBJ1-5	-	TRBV28	many	CASTSGVPGYQPQHF	TGTGCCAGCACCTCGGGAGTCCCCGGGTATCAGCCCCAGCATTTT
TRBJ2-7	-	TRBV6-1	many	CASSGRLWAYEQYF	TGTGCCAGCAGTGGAAGACTTTGGGCCTACGAGCAGTACTTC
TRBJ2-7	TRBD2	TRBV11-2	many	CASSLAGGGYEQYF	TGTGCCAGCAGCTTAGCGGGGGGGGGCTACGAGCAGTACTTC
TRBJ2-5	TRBD2	TRBV12-3/TRBV12-4	many	CASSSTSDYQETQYF	TGTGCCAGCAGTTCGACTAGCGATTACCAAGAGACCCAGTACTTC
TRBJ1-5	-	TRBV27	many	CASRGLYSNQPQHF	TGTGCCAGCAGAGGTCTTTATAGCAATCAGCCCCAGCATTTT
TRBJ1-1	-	TRBV20-1	few	CSARGGGPNTEAFF	TGCAGTGCTAGGGGGGGGGGCCCGAACACTGAAGCTTTCTTT
TRBJ1-5	-	TRBV20-1	-	CSAKGQYNQPQHF	TGCAGTGCTAAAGGACAGTACAATCAGCCCCAGCATTTT
TRBJ1-2	TRBD1	TRBV7-9	many	CASSPGQANYGYTF	TGTGCCAGCAGCCCTGGACAGGCGAACTATGGCTACACCTTC
TRBJ2-1	TRBD1	TRBV11-3	few	CASSLGPGQVYNEQFF	TGTGCCAGCAGCTTGGGTCCGGGACAGGTGTACAATGAGCAGTTCTTC
TRBJ1-2	-	TRBV20-1	many	CSARRDPIYGYTF	TGCAGTGCTAGACGGGACCCCATCTATGGCTACACCTTC
TRBJ1-6	-	TRBV6-1	many	CASTSRGGAKNSPLHF	TGTGCCAGCACCTCACGGGGAGGGGCAAAGAATTCACCCCTCCACTTT
TRBJ1-5	TRBD1	TRBV10-3	many	CAISPTGPQPQHF	TGTGCCATCAGCCCGACAGGGCCCCAGCCCCAGCATTTT
TRBJ2-5	-	TRBV2	many	CASSDGVSLTQETQYF	TGTGCCAGCAGTGATGGGGTCTCCCTCACACAAGAGACCCAGTACTTC
TRBJ1-5	-	TRBV27	many	CASSLSSYSNQPQHF	TGTGCCAGCAGTTTATCAAGCTATAGCAATCAGCCCCAGCATTTT
TRBJ2-7	-	TRBV29-1	-	CSVGVSYEQYF	TGCAGCGTTGGGGTATCCTACGAGCAGTACTTC
TRBJ1-2	-	TRBV12-3/TRBV12-4	many	CASSRLNYGYTF	TGTGCCAGCAGCCGCCTTAACTATGGCTACACCTTC
TRBJ2-7	TRBD2	TRBV5-1	-	CASTRAGDSSHEQYF	TGCGCCAGCACCCGAGCGGGAGATAGTAGCCACGAGCAGTACTTC
TRBJ2-1	TRBD2	TRBV3-1	many	CASSQDELAGGDYNEQFF	TGTGCCAGCAGCCAAGATGAGCTAGCGGGAGGGGATTACAATGAGCAGTTCTTC
TRBJ1-2	-	TRBV5-6	-	CASSLTEPYYGYTF	TGTGCCAGCAGCTTGACAGAACCTTACTATGGCTACACCTTC
TRBJ1-4	-	TRBV28	-	CASSALDSSTNEKLFF	TGTGCCAGCAGCGCCTTGGACTCCTCAACTAATGAAAAACTGTTTTTT
TRBJ2-1	-	TRBV18	-	CASSPRFEGGGSSYNEQFF	TGTGCCAGCTCACCCCGTTTTGAGGGGGGCGGGAGTTCCTACAATGAGCAGTTCTTC